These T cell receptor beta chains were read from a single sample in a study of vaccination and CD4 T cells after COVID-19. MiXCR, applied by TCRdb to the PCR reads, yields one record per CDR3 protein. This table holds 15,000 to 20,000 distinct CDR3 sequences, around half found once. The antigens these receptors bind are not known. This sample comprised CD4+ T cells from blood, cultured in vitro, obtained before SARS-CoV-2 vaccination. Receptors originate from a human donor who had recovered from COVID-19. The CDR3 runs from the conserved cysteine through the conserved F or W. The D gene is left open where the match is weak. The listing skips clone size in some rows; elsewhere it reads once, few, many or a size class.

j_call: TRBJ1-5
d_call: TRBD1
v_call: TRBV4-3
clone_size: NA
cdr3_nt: TGCGCCAGCAGCCCCGCCCCTACAGGGGTGACCGGTCAGCCCCAGCATTTT
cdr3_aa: CASSPAPTGVTGQPQHF

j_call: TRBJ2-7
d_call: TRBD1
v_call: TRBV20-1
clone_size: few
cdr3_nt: TGCAGTGCCGAGCCAGGGGGTTCGTACGAGCAGTACTTC
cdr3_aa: CSAEPGGSYEQYF

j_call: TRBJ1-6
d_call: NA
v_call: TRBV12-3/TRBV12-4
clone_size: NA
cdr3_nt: TGTGCCAGCGGTTTGGAGGGTTCGGTCCTAGGTTCACCCCTCCACTTT
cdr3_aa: CASGLEGSVLGSPLHF

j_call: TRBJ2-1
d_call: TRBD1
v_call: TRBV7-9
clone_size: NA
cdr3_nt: TGTGCCAGCAGCTCCCCCCGGGACAGAAAGGACAATGAGCAGTTCTTC
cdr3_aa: CASSSPRDRKDNEQFF

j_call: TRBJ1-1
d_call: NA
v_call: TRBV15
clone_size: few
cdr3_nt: TGTGCCACCAGCCTTCGGGGAACTGAAGCTTTCTTT
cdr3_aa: CATSLRGTEAFF

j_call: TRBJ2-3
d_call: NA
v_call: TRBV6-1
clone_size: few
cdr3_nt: TGTGTTGGGAGGTCCAACACAGATACGCAGTATTTT
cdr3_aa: CVGRSNTDTQYF

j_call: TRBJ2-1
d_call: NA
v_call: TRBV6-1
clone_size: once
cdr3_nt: TGTGCCATCACCGAGGGTAGGACTTACAATGAGCAGTTCTTC
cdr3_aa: CAITEGRTYNEQFF

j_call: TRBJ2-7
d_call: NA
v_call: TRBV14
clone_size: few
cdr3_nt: TGTGCCAGCAGCCAAACTAGCCGATACGAGCAGTACTTC
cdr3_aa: CASSQTSRYEQYF

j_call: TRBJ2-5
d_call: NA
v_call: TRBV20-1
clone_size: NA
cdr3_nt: TGCAGTGTACCGGAGGCCGCGGAGACCCAGTACTTC
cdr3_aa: CSVPEAAETQYF

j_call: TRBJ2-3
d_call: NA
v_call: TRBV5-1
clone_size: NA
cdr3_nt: TGCGCCAGCAGCCTAACCCCGCCGGGGTCAGATACGCAGTATTTT
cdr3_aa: CASSLTPPGSDTQYF

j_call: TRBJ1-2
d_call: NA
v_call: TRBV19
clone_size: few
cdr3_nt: TGTGCCAGTAAAACCGCAGTGGGTTTATATGGCTACACCTTC
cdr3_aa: CASKTAVGLYGYTF

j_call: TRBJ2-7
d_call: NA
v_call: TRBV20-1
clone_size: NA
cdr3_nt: TGCAGTGCCCCCGATCGAAGCTCCTACGAGCAGTACTTC
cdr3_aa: CSAPDRSSYEQYF

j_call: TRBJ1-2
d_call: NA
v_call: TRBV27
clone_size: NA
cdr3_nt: TGTGCCAGCAGTTCCCCCGGGAGGGGCGGTGGCTACACCTTC
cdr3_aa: CASSSPGRGGGYTF

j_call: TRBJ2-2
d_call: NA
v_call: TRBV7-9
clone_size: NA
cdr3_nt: TGTGCCAGCAGCTTAGCGGGGGACCTCCACCCCACCGGGGAGCTGTTTTTT
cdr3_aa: CASSLAGDLHPTGELFF

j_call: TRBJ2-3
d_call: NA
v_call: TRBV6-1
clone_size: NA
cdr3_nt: TGTGCCACCGACTCGCTGGGATGGGACACAGATACGCAGTATTTT
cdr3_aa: CATDSLGWDTDTQYF

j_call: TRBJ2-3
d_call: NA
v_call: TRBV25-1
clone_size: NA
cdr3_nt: TGTGCCAGCAGTGAGGGTAGCGCACACACAGATACGCAGTATTTT
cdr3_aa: CASSEGSAHTDTQYF

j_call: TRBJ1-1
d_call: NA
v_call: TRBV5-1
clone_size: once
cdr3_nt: TGCGCCAGCAGCTTGGCCGTCAGGTCAAACACTGAAGCTTTCTTT
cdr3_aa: CASSLAVRSNTEAFF

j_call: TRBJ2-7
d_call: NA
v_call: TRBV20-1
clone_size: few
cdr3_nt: TGCAGTGCCCCGCAGGCCCCCTCCTACGAGCAGTACTTC
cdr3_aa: CSAPQAPSYEQYF

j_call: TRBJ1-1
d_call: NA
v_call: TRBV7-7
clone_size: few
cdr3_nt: TGTGCCAGCAGCTTAGGTCCTGGGATGAACACTGAAGCTTTCTTT
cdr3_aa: CASSLGPGMNTEAFF

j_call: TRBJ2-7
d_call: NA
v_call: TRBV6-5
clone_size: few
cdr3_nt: TGTGCCAGCAGTTACCCCCCGTACGGGGGAGGAAGCGAGCAGTACTTC
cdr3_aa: CASSYPPYGGGSEQYF

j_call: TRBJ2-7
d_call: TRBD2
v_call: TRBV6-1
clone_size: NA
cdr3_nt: TGTGCCAGCAGTGAGACTAGCCTGTCGTGGATCGAGCAGTACTTC
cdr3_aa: CASSETSLSWIEQYF

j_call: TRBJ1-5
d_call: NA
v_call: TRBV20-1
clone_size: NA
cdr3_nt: TGCAGTGCCAGTGGGGGAGTCAATCAGCCCCAGCATTTT
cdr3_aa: CSASGGVNQPQHF

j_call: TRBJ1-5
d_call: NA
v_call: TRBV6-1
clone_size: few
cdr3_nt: TGTGCCAGCAGGAGGGACGGGAATCAGCCCCAGCATTTT
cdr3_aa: CASRRDGNQPQHF